Following are 4 T cell receptor beta chains from one sample sequenced in a study of blood T cell repertoires in COVID-19. Libraries were prepared by immunoSEQ multiplex PCR; TCRdb keeps only in-frame clonotypes and omits some of them. The data contain some 110,000 clones, roughly 87% of them singletons. The sample was peripheral blood. The receptor set was obtained from a human donor in a cohort sampled during active COVID-19.

The chain recombines TRBV11-2 with TRBJ2-7, with a tentative D call TRBD2 (7 bases). The germline V gene has CDR1 SGHAT and CDR2 FQNNGV. CDR3 length: 13 residues. Trimming took 5 bases from V and 7 from J, leaving 15 bases between them. The CDR3 loop reads CASSPTGGREQYF. In DNA form, the CDR3 reads TGTGCCAGCAGCCCCACCGGGGGGCGGGAGCAGTACTTC.

This clone was seen only once. This chain connects TRBV15 to TRBJ2-1; D uncertain. V was trimmed by 5 bases and J by 5 bases, leaving 16 bases between them. CDR3 length: 15 amino acids. CDR1 and CDR2 (germline): LNHNV, YYDKDF (reference sequence). The CDR3 region is CATSPSGFVNNEQFF. Here the CDR3 DNA reads TGTGCCACCAGCCCTTCCGGGTTCGTCAACAATGAGCAGTTCTTC.

The chain is built from TRBV6-1 and TRBJ2-3, with 9 bases identical to TRBD2. V gave up 2 bases and J gave up 8 bases; unmatched junction bases: 8. The germline V gene encodes CDR1 MNHNS and CDR2 SASEGT. This CDR3 has 15 residues. The CDR3 region is CASSELAGGLATQYF. The CDR3 DNA reads TGTGCCAGCAGTGAATTGGCGGGGGGGCTGGCTACGCAGTATTTT.

This chain links TRBV14 with TRBJ1-2; TRBD1 aligns across 11 bases. The CDR3 covers 15 residues. CDR1 is SGHDN, CDR2 FVKESK, per germline. The V gene end was trimmed by 5 bases and the J gene end by 2 bases; junction bases not matched to a gene: 4. The CDR3 here is CASSARDRGNYGYTF. DNA of the CDR3: TGTGCCAGCAGCGCCCGGGACAGGGGGAACTATGGCTACACCTTC.